Sequencing of this T cell receptor beta chain was carried out in a study of T cell responses to AZD1222 COVID-19 vaccine (dated by TCRdb to the early 2020s). Some background on the complete study: Because spike-specific TCR depth and breadth did not differ between the two schedules, AZD1222 recipients who got a second dose at roughly 4 weeks were pooled with those who got a second dose at roughly 12 weeks. A total of 230 to 250 trial participants underwent TCR sequencing, of whom about 210 had received two doses of AZD1222 and roughly 26 had received two doses of the MenACWY control vaccine. Trial participants were enrolled by age into 18-55, 56-69 and 70-plus year subgroups, with about 150, 27 and 61 TCR-sequenced participants respectively. On the study overall, not on this receptor specifically: A significant rise in spike-specific TCR breadth and depth was observed after two AZD1222 doses relative to day 0 and relative to MenACWY recipients. Reportedly, almost half of the unique spike-specific TCRs recognized epitopes lying outside the regions that are mutated in the B.1.351 and B.1.1.7 variants. The 56-69-year group was small, and its depth increase did not reach significance, likely because of low power. Participants were mostly white British and included more females than males, and it was suggested by the authors that clonal diversity may have been underestimated. The whole spike protein was spanned by vaccine-associated CD4 TCRs, and dominant responses were seen in regions 160-218 and 743-854. Because no day 14 peak-response samples were available, the repertoires could be characterized only after the peak T cell response. Conclusions about previously exposed vaccinees are limited because only six or seven AZD1222 recipients were SARS-CoV-2 seropositive at baseline.

Read against the paper, the sample's time point label means: baseline before first vaccination. The vaccinee samples were drawn from two UK trials, COV001 and COV002, one of which was a single-blind randomized controlled phase 2/3 trial testing AZD1222 (ChAdOx1 nCoV-19) in healthy adults. For TCRbeta chain sequencing, PBMC samples were collected from trial participants at day 0 and at day 28 after the second dose. CDR1 is given as SEHNR and CDR2 as FQNEAQ, both from the germline V gene (reference sequence). Trimming removed 3 bases from V and 5 bases from J; the gene matches leave 1 base unexplained. Spanning cysteine to phenylalanine, the CDR3 consists of 14 amino acids. CDR3 DNA is the only sequence kept; it has 42 bases, read in frame from the first base. With respect to this clone: Its antigen is unknown. It has no much larger one-base neighbor in the sample; base qualities were not kept.

The CDR3 regions of human TCRbeta chains were subjected to immunosequencing. The authors processed their data as follows. Repertoire TCRs were checked for matches against a reference library of SARS-CoV-2-specific TCRs that had been generated using the MIRA antigen-specificity platform. Breadth was defined as the fraction of unique TCRs that were SARS-CoV-2-associated. Depth was defined as the fraction of total T cells that were SARS-CoV-2-associated. Using the MIRA data, each spike-specific TCR was assigned both to the spike region to which the TCR was reactive and to a CD4 or CD8 class. Log10-transformed breadth and depth values were compared by one-way ANOVA with Sidak's multiple comparisons tests. What TCRdb holds here is the immuneACCESS table cut down to in-frame rearrangements. Part of the clones is not present; checked against another copy, under half of the missing clones reflect an unresolved V gene, and the others are unexplained. The V and J calls and clone size are taken from that table; D and trimming were inferred from the DNA. The sample table records 140,000 to 150,000 clones; 80% to 90% of these occur just once. The ten largest clonotypes hold around 8.6% of the sample.

In this chain, TRBV7-9 is recombined with TRBJ1-6, and TRBD1 aligns with 7 junction nucleotides. Material: peripheral blood, obtained on day 0 of AZD1222 vaccination. The TCR sequence derives from an adult in good health. The sequence in DNA is TGTGCCAGCAGCTTGGGACAGAATAATTCACCCCTCCACTTT. Translated, it gives CASSLGQNNSPLHF.